The sequence of this T cell receptor beta chain was determined in a study of shared clonotypes between healthy human individuals. Terminally differentiated effector memory CD45RA+ cells were excluded by CCR7 positive selection of CD45RO-negative cells. Assay: immunoSEQ multiplex PCR; the TCRdb copy retains only in-frame clones and omits some. The sample lists hundreds of thousands of clones, approximately 96% occurring once. CDR1 SGHKS and CDR2 YYEKEE come from the germline V gene (reference sequence). This CDR3 contains 13 residues. V was clipped by 5 bases and J by 7 bases, with 12 bases between them.

The sequenced material came from naive CD8+ T cells sorted from blood. The clonotype comes from a woman younger than 45 in good health. V usage is TRBV5-5 and J usage is TRBJ1-4, with D possibly being TRBD1 (6 bases). CDR3 residues: CASRTGPGEKLFF. The CDR3 region has the DNA TGTGCCAGCAGGACAGGTCCCGGTGAAAAACTGTTTTTT.